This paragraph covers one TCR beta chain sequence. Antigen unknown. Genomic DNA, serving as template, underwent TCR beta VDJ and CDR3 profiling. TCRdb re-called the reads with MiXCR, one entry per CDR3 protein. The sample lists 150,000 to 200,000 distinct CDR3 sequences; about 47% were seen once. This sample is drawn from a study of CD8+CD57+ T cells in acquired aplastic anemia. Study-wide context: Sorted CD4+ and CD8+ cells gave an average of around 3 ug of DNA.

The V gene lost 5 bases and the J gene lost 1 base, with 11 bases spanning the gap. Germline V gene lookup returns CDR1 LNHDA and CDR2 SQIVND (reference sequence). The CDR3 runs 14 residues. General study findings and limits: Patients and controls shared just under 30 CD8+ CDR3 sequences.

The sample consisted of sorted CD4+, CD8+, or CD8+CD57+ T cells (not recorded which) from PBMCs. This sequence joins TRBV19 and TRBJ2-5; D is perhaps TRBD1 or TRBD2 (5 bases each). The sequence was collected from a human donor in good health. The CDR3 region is CASSPRGFQETQYF. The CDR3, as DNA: TGTGCCAGTAGTCCCCGGGGCTTCCAAGAGACCCAGTACTTC.